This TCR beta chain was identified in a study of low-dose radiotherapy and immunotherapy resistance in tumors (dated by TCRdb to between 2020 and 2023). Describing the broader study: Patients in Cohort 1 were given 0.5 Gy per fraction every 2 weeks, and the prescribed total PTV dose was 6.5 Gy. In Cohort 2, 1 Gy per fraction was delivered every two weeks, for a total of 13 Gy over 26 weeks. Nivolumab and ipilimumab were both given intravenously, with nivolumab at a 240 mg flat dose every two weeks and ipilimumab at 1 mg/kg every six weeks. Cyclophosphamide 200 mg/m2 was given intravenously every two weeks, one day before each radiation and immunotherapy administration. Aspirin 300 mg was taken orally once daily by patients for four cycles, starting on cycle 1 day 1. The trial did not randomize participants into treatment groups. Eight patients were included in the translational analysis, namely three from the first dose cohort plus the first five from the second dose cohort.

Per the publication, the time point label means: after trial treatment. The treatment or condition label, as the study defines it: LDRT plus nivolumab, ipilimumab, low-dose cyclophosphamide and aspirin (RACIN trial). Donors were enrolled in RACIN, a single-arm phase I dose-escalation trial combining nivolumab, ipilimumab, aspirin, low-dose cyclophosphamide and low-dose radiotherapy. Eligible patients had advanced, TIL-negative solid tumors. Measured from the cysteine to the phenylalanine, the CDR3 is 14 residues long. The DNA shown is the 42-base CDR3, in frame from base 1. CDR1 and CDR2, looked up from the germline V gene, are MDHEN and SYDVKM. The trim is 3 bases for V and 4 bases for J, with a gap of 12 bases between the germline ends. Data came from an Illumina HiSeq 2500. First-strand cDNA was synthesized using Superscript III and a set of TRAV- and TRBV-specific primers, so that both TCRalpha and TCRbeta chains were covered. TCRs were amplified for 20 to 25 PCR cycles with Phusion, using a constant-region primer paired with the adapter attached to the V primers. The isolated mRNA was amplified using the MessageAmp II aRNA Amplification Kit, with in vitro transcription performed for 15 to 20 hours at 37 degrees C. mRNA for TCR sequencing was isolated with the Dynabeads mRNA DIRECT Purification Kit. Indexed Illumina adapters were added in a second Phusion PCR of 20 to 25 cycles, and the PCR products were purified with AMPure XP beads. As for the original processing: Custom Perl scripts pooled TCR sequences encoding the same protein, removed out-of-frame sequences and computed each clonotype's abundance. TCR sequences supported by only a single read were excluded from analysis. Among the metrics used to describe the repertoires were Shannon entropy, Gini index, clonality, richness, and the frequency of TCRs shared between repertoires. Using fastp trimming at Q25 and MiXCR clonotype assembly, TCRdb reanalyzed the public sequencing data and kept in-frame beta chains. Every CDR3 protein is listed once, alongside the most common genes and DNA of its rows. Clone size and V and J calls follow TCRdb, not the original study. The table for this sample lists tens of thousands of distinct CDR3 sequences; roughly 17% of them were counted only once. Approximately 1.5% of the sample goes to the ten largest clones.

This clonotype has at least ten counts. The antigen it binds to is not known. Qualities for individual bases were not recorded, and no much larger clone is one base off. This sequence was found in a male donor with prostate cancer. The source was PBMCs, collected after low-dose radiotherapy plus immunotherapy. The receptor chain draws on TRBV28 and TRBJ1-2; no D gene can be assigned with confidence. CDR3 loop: CASSLLGYSYGYTF. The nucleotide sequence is TGTGCCAGCAGTTTGTTGGGGTATAGCTATGGCTACACCTTC.